The clone carrying this T cell receptor (beta chain) was seen many times. Its antigen remains unknown. A single record per CDR3 protein comes from TCRdb applying MiXCR to the RACE reads. The sample carries approximately 80,000 distinct CDR3 sequences, roughly a tenth recorded once. The record originates from a study of human T cells and chemical hapten exposure. Across the study: During the roughly 26-week study period, patients had diphenylcyclopropenone applied to the scalp every week.

Study findings and constraints: No change in TCRs above 1 in 1000 frequency was produced by DPC sensitization.

Time point specified: patch test 2, 6 weeks after DPC sensitization. Treatment described: therapeutic diphenylcyclopropenone sensitization with weekly scalp DPC. Each patch-test visit's blood sample preceded patch application. Unfractionated whole blood was the source of the extracted total RNA. The CDR3 is made up of 15 amino acids. V gave up 2 bases and J gave up 6 bases, with 18 bases separating them. CDR1 is DFQATT, CDR2 SNEGSKA, per germline (reference sequence). The chain couples TRBV20-1 to TRBJ2-3; possibly TRBD2 for D (6 bases). This receptor was taken from a woman in her 30s with alopecia areata. Some clones in this sample may be carry-over from other donors' samples. The input for sequencing was whole blood, taken in connection with sensitization to the hapten diphenylcyclopropenone (DPC). The CDR3 DNA is TGCAGTGCTAGACAACGCGGACTACGGGGGGATACGCAGTATTTT. Protein sequence: CSARQRGLRGDTQYF.